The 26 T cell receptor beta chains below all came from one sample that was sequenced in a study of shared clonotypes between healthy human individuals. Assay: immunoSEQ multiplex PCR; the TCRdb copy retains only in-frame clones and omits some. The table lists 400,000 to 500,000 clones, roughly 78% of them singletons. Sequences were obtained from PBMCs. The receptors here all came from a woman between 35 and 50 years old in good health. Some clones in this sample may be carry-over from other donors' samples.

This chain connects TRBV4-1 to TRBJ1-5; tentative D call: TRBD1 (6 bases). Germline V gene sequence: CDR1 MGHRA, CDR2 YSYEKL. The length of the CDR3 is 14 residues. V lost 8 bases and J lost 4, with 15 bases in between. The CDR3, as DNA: TGCGCCAGCTCGCGGGGGGCCCGGAATCAGCCCCAGCATTTT. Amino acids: CASSRGARNQPQHF.

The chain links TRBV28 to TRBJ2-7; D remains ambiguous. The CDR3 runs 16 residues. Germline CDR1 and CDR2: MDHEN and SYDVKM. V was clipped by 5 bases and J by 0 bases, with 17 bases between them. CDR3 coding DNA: TGTGCCAGCAGTCCCCCAGCCGTTCTTAGCTCCTACGAGCAGTACTTC. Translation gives CASSPPAVLSSYEQYF.

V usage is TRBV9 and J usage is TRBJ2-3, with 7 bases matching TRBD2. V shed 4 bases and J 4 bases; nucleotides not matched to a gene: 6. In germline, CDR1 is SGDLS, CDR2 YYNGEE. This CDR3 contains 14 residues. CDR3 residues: CASSPRAGADTQYF. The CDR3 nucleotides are TGTGCCAGCAGCCCTAGGGCGGGAGCAGATACGCAGTATTTT.

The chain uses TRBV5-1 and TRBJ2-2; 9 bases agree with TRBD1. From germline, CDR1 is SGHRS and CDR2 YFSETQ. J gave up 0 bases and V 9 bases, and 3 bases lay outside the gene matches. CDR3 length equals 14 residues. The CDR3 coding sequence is TGCGCCACTGGACAGGGGACGAACACCGGGGAGCTGTTTTTT. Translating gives CATGQGTNTGELFF.

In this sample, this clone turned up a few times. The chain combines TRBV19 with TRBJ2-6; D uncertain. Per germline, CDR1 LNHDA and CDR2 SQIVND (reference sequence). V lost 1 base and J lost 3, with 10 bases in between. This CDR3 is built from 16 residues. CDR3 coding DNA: TGTGCCAGTAGTATAGTGCGGCAGTTTGGGGCCAACGTCCTGACTTTC. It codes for CASSIVRQFGANVLTF.

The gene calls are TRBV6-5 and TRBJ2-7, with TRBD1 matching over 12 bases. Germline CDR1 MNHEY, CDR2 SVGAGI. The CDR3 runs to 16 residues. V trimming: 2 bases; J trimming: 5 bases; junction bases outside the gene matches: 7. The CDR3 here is CASSYPPGQGAHEQYF. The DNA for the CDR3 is TGTGCCAGCAGTTACCCTCCGGGACAGGGGGCCCACGAGCAGTACTTC.

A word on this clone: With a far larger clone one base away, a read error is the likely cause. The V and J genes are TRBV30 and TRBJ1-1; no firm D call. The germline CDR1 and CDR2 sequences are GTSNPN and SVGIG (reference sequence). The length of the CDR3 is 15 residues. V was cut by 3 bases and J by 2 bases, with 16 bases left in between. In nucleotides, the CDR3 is TGTGCCTGGAGCTTACCTTTGAGACTTAACACTGAAGCTTTCTTT. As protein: CAWSLPLRLNTEAFF.

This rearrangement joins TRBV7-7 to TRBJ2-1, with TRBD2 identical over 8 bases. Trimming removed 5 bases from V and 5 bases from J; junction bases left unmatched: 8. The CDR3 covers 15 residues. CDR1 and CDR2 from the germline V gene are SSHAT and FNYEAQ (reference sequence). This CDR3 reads CASSQSGSRHNEQFF. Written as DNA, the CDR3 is TGTGCCAGCAGCCAGAGCGGGAGTCGCCACAATGAGCAGTTCTTC.

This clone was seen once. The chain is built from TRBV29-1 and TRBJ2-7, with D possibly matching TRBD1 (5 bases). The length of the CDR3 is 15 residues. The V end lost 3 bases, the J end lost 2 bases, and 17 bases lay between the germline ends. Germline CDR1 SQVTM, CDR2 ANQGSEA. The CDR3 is CSVDFRGAGTYEQYF. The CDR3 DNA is TGCAGCGTTGATTTCCGTGGGGCAGGTACCTACGAGCAGTACTTC.

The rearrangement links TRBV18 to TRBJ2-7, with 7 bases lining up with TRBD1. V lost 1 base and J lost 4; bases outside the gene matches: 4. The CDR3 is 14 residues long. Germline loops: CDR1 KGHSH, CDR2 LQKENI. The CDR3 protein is CASSPRDSPYEQYF. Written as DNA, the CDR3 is TGTGCCAGCTCACCACGGGACAGTCCTTACGAGCAGTACTTC.

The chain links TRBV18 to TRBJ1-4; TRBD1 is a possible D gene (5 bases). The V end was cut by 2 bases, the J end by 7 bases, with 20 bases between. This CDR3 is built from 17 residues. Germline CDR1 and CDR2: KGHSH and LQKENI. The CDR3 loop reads CASSPTFQGPGGEKLFF. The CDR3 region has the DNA TGTGCCAGCTCACCAACCTTCCAGGGCCCGGGAGGTGAAAAACTGTTTTTT.

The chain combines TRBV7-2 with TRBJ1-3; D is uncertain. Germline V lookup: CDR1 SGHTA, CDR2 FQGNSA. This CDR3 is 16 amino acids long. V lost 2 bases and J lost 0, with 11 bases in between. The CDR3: CASSLLPGPSGNTIYF. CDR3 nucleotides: TGTGCCAGCAGCTTATTACCGGGTCCCTCTGGAAACACCATATATTTT.

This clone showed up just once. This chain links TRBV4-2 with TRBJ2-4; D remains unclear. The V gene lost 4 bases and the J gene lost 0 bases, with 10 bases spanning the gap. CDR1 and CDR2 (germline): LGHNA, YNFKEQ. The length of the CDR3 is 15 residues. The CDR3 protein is CASSPETTAKNIQYF. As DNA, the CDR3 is TGTGCCAGCAGCCCGGAGACAACAGCCAAAAACATTCAGTACTTC.

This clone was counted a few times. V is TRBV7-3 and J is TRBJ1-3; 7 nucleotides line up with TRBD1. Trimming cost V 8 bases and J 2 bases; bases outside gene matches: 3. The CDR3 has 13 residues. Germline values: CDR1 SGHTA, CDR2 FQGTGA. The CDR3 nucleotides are TGTGCCAGCGCAGACAGGGCTGGAAACACCATATATTTT. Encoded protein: CASADRAGNTIYF.

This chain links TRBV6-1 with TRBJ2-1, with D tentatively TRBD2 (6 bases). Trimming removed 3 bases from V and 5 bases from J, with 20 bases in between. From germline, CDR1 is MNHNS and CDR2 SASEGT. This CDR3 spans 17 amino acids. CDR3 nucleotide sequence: TGTGCCAGCAGTGACAGACTAGAGGGATGGACCCACAATGAGCAGTTCTTC. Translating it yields CASSDRLEGWTHNEQFF.

The CDR3 here is CASSIAGAGNYGYTF. CDR3 coding DNA: TGTGCCAGTAGTATAGCAGGGGCTGGCAACTATGGCTACACCTTC. The chain employs TRBV19 and TRBJ1-2, with TRBD1 as a possible D gene (6 bases). Germline CDR1 LNHDA, CDR2 SQIVND (reference sequence). The length of the CDR3 is 15 residues. V was clipped by 1 base and J by 2 bases, with 11 bases between them.

The chain's CDR3 is CASSLAGAGAYGYTF. The CDR3 DNA reads as TGTGCCAGCAGCTTAGCGGGGGCAGGGGCGTATGGCTACACCTTC. The genes are TRBV7-9 and TRBJ1-2; a possible D gene is TRBD1 (6 bases). Deletions cut 0 bases from V and 5 bases from J, with 13 bases between. CDR3 length equals 15 residues. The germline V gene encodes CDR1 SEHNR and CDR2 FQNEAQ (reference sequence). Full variable domain (missing parts from reference TRBV7-9 and TRBJ1-2): DTGVSQNPRHKITKRGQNVTFRCDPISEHNRLYWYRQTLGQGPEFLTYFQNEAQLEKSRLLSDRFSAERPKGSFSTLEIQRTEQGDSAMYLCASSLAGAGAYGYTFGSGTRLTVV.

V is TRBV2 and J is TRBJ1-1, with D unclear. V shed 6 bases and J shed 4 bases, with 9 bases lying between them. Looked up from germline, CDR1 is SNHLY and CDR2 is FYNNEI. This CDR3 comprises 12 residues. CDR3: CASRTHTTEAFF. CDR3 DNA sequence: TGTGCCAGCAGGACCCATACCACTGAAGCTTTCTTT.

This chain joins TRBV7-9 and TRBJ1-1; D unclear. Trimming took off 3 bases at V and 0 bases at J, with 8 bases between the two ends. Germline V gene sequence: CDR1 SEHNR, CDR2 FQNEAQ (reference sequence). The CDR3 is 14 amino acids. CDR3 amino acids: CASSFGMLNTEAFF. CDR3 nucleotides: TGTGCCAGCAGCTTCGGGATGTTGAACACTGAAGCTTTCTTT.

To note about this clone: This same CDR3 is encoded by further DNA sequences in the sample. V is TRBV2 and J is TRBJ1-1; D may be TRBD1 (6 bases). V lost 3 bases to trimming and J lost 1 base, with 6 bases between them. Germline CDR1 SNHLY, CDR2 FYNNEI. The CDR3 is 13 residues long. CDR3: CASSETGNTEAFF. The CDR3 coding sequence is TGTGCCAGCAGTGAGACAGGGAACACTGAAGCTTTCTTT.

In DNA, the CDR3 is TGTGCCAGCAGTGAAGGGGCAGGGTATGGCTACACCTTC. The encoded protein is CASSEGAGYGYTF. The V gene is TRBV2, the J gene TRBJ1-2, with D perhaps TRBD1 (5 bases). V was cut by 1 base and J by 5 bases, with 8 bases left in between. CDR1 and CDR2 (germline): SNHLY, FYNNEI. This CDR3 contains 13 residues.

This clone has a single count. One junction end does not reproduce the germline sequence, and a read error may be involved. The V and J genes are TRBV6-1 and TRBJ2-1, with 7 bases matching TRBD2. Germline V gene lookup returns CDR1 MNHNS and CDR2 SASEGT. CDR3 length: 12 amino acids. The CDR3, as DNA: TGTGCCAGCAGCGAGGGGTTAACTAGCGAACTCTTC. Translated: CASSEGLTSELF.

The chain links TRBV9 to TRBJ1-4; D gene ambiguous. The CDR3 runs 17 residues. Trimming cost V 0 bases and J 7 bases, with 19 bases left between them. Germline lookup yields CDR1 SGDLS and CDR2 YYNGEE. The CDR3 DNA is TGTGCCAGCAGCGTAGGGGTATTACCCTCACTAGGTGAAAAACTGTTTTTT. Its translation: CASSVGVLPSLGEKLFF.

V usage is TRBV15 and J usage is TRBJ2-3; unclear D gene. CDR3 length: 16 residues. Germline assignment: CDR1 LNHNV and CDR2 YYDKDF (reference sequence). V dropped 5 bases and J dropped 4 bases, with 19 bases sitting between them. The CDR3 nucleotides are TGTGCCACCAGCCCACCCGGGCAGGTTGGCCCAGATACGCAGTATTTT. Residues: CATSPPGQVGPDTQYF.

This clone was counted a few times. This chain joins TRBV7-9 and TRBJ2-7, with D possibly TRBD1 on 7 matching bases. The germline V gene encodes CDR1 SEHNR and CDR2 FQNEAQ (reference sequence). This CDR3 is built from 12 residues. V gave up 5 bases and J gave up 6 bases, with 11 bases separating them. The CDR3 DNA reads TGTGCCAGCAGCCCTCAGGGGGGCGAGCAGTACTTC. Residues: CASSPQGGEQYF.

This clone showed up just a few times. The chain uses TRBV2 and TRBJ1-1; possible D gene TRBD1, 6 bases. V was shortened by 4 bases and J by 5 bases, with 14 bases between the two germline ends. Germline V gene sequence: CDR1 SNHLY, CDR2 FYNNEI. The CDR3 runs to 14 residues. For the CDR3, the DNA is TGTGCCAGCAGTGGGCCAGGGGTCGAGACTGAAGCTTTCTTT. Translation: CASSGPGVETEAFF.